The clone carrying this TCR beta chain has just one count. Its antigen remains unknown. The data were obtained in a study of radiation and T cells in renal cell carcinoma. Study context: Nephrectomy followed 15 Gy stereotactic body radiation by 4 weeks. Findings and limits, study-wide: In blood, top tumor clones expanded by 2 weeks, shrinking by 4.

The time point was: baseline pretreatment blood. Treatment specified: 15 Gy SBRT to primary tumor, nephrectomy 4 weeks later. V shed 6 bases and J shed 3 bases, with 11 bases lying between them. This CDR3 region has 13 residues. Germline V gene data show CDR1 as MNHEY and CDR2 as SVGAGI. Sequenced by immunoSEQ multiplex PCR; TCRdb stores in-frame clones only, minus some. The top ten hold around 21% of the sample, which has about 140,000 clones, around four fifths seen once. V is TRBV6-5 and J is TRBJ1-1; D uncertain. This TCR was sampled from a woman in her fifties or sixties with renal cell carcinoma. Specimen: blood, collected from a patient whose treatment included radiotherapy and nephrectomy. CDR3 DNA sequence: TGTGCCAGCAGCGGAAGGGCGGACACTGAAGCTTTCTTT. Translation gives CASSGRADTEAFF.